The 24 T cell receptor beta chains below were found in one sample sequenced in a study of T cell clonality in common variable immunodeficiency. Clones were sequenced by immunoSEQ multiplex PCR, and TCRdb holds only the in-frame ones, with some missing. There are more than 65,000 clones in the sample, none observed a single time. Sample: peripheral blood mononuclear cells. The receptors derive from a person aged 18 to 75 in good health.

This clone was seen repeatedly, ten times or more. The read terminates 3 residues ahead of where the CDR3 ends, so the germline J gene completes it. The chain employs TRBV20-1 and TRBJ2-1; TRBD2 agrees at 14 bases. Germline V CDR1 and CDR2: DFQATT, SNEGSKA (reference sequence). With 6 bases clipped from V and 6 bases from J, the junction kept 16 bases outside the gene matches. The CDR3 is 18 residues long. This chain's CDR3 is CSAHAPGTSGSLANEQFF. CDR3 DNA (partial): TGCAGTGCGCACGCCCCGGGGACTAGCGGGAGTCTTGCCAATGAG.

This clone was recorded many times. The read stops 3 residues short of the end of the CDR3; the missing end is completed from the germline J gene. The rearrangement links TRBV5-1 to TRBJ1-3; no clear D gene. V lost 4 bases, J lost 0 bases, and 5 bases lay in between. This CDR3 is 13 amino acids long. The V gene's germline CDR1 is SGHRS and CDR2 YFSETQ. The CDR3 loop reads CASSLSSGNTIYF. CDR3 DNA (partial): TGCGCCAGCAGCCTCTCCTCTGGAAACACC.

This clone was detected many times. The read ends 3 residues shy of where the CDR3 ends; the end is completed using the germline J gene. This chain uses TRBV20-1 with TRBJ1-5; TRBD1 matches at 8 bases. Trimming removed 3 bases from V and 0 bases from J; junction bases left unmatched: 13. Germline lookup yields CDR1 DFQATT and CDR2 SNEGSKA (reference sequence). The CDR3 has 18 residues. CDR3 region: CSASTRDRWINSNQPQHF. The covered CDR3 bases are TGCAGTGCTAGTACCCGGGACAGGTGGATTAATAGCAATCAGCCC.

This clone was seen many times. The read ends 3 residues shy of where the CDR3 ends; the end is completed using the germline J gene. V gene TRBV5-4 combines with J gene TRBJ2-3, with 7 bases fitting TRBD2. CDR1 SGHNT and CDR2 YYREEE come from the germline V gene (reference sequence). V lost 3 bases to trimming and J lost 2 bases; unmatched junction nucleotides: 9. CDR3 length: 16 amino acids. The sequenced part of the CDR3 DNA is TGTGCCAGCAGCTCCTTCGCGGGAGTTAACACAGATACG. This gives the protein CASSSFAGVNTDT. The complete CDR3 sequence is CASSSFAGVNTDTQYF.

This clone was recorded many times. The read terminates 3 residues before the CDR3 end, so the remaining end is supplied by the germline J gene. V and J are TRBV7-3 and TRBJ2-1, with D perhaps matching TRBD1 (6 bases). Germline lookup yields CDR1 SGHTA and CDR2 FQGTGA. Trimming took off 1 base at V and 2 bases at J, with 15 bases between the two ends. This CDR3 region has 17 residues. The CDR3 sequence: CASSLIPGTTTYNEQFF. CDR3 DNA, as far as it was read: TGTGCCAGCAGCTTAATACCAGGGACAACCACCTACAATGAG.

This clone has ten or more counts. Coverage ceases 3 residues before the CDR3 finishes, and the germline J gene fills in the end. V gene TRBV5-1 combines with J gene TRBJ2-1, with TRBD2 matching over 11 bases. This CDR3 is built from 15 residues. Germline assignment: CDR1 SGHRS and CDR2 YFSETQ. Trimming at V came to 1 base and at J to 7 bases, leaving 4 bases not matched to a gene. This CDR3 is CASSLSLAGGNEQFF. The covered CDR3 bases are TGCGCCAGCAGCTTGTCGCTAGCGGGAGGTAATGAG.

This clone has a count of ten or more. The DNA ends 3 residues before the CDR3 does, and the rest of the CDR3 is filled in from the germline J gene. The rearrangement uses TRBV12-5 and TRBJ2-1; 12 bases match TRBD2. After removal of 1 base from V and 1 base from J, the junction contained 11 bases not matched to a gene. The CDR3 contains 20 residues. Germline V gene sequence: CDR1 LGHNT, CDR2 FRNRAP. The CDR3: CASGLAQGPSGRDSYNEQFF. The part of the CDR3 DNA that was read is TGTGCTAGTGGTTTGGCCCAAGGTCCTAGCGGGAGGGATTCCTACAATGAG.

Comment on this clone: From the germline J gene comes the end of the CDR3, since the read stops 3 residues before it. The chain employs TRBV20-1 and TRBJ2-3, with 7 bases fitting TRBD1. Germline V lookup: CDR1 DFQATT, CDR2 SNEGSKA (reference sequence). There are 13 residues in the CDR3. The DNA read from the CDR3 is TGCAGTGCTCGTAGGGGGCCGGGTCAGCCG. Residues: CSARRGPGQP. The entire CDR3 sequence reads CSARRGPGQPQYF.

At least ten counts were recorded for this clone. CDR3 bases read: TGTGCCAGCAGCGAAGCGCGGACAGGGGAG. Translated, it gives CASSEARTGE. The whole CDR3 sequence is CASSEARTGELFF. The chain uses TRBV11-3 and TRBJ2-2; possibly TRBD1 for D (5 bases). The read gets to within 3 residues of the CDR3 end, and the germline J gene fills in the rest. V was pared by 5 bases and J by 8 bases, with 12 bases between. The CDR3 has 13 amino acids. The germline CDR1 and CDR2 sequences are SGHNT and YENEEA. The whole variable domain, filled in from reference TRBV11-3 and TRBJ2-2, reads EAGVVQSPRYKIIEKKQPVAFWCNPISGHNTLYWYLQNLGQGPELLIRYENEEAVDDSQLPKDRFSAERLKGVDSTLKIQPAELGDSAVYLCASSEARTGELFFGEGSRLTVL.

This clone was detected many times. Read coverage stops 3 residues before the CDR3 terminus; the germline J gene supplies the remainder. The chain couples TRBV19 to TRBJ1-6; TRBD1 aligns across 8 bases. V lost 6 bases, J lost 6 bases, and 7 bases stayed unmatched. CDR1 LNHDA and CDR2 SQIVND come from the germline V gene (reference sequence). This CDR3 comprises 15 residues. This chain's CDR3 is CASSQGARGNSPLHF. The sequenced CDR3 bases are TGTGCCAGTAGCCAGGGGGCTCGTGGTAATTCACCC. Complete variable domain (other parts from reference TRBV19 and TRBJ1-6): DGGITQSPKYLFRKEGQNVTLSCEQNLNHDAMYWYRQDPGQGLRLIYYSQIVNDFQKGDIAEGYSVSREKKESFPLTVTSAQKNPTAFYLCASSQGARGNSPLHFGNGTRLTVT.

The sample holds many counts of this clone. The read ends 3 residues early relative to the CDR3; the germline J gene fills the gap. The chain has TRBV20-1 and TRBJ2-7, with TRBD1 matching over 7 bases. CDR3 length: 13 residues. The J segment lost 1 base and the V segment lost 3 bases, leaving 3 bases of the junction unmatched. In germline, CDR1 is DFQATT, CDR2 SNEGSKA (reference sequence). The CDR3 protein is CSASRQGSYEQYF. CDR3 DNA, as far as it was read: TGCAGTGCTAGCAGACAGGGATCCTACGAG.

Ten or more counts support this clone. Coverage ceases 3 residues before the CDR3 finishes, and the germline J gene fills in the end. The chain carries TRBV29-1 and TRBJ2-5, with D possibly matching TRBD2 (7 bases). The germline gives CDR1 SQVTM, CDR2 ANQGSEA. Deletions cut 0 bases from V and 6 bases from J, with 17 bases between. This CDR3 spans 15 amino acids. The CDR3 reads CSVEDQGGGGKTQYF. The part of the CDR3 DNA that was read is TGCAGCGTTGAAGATCAGGGAGGGGGAGGAAAGACC.

About this clone: The CDR3 end lies 3 residues beyond the end of the read and is filled in from the germline J gene. J is TRBJ1-6 and V is TRBV5-4; TRBD1 is a possible D gene (6 bases). The CDR3 extends over 14 amino acids. Germline V gene data show CDR1 as SGHNT and CDR2 as YYREEE (reference sequence). Deletions cut 5 bases from V and 7 bases from J, with 13 bases between. The CDR3 spells CASRERQDNSPLHF. The CDR3 DNA, read in part, is TGTGCCAGCAGGGAGAGACAGGACAATTCACCC.

At least ten counts were recorded for this clone. The read finishes 3 residues shy of the CDR3 end, and the germline J gene is used to complete it. The chain couples TRBV11-2 to TRBJ1-2; tentative D call: TRBD1 (5 bases). Germline lookup yields CDR1 SGHAT and CDR2 FQNNGV. This CDR3 spans 14 amino acids. V lost 0 bases, J lost 4 bases, and 9 bases lay in between. CDR3 loop: CASSLDPGLYGYTF. CDR3 bases read: TGTGCCAGCAGCTTAGATCCAGGGCTCTATGGC.

This clone was observed many times. The CDR3 goes on 3 residues after the read ends, and that part is filled in from the germline J gene. The chain has TRBV20-1 and TRBJ2-3; 10 bases are a match to TRBD2. Germline CDR1 is DFQATT and CDR2 is SNEGSKA (reference sequence). Unmatched junction bases numbered 8, after V lost 0 bases and J lost 5 bases. The CDR3 runs to 16 residues. CDR3 DNA (partial): TGCAGTGCTAGAGATCATAGAAGCGGGGGGGGAGATACG. The encoded protein is CSARDHRSGGGDT. The entire CDR3 protein reads CSARDHRSGGGDTQYF.

This clone occurred many times. The observed sequence ends 3 residues before the CDR3 terminus, with the missing tail filled in from the germline J gene. V is TRBV29-1 and J is TRBJ2-2, with D perhaps matching TRBD2 (7 bases). The V gene's germline CDR1 is SQVTM and CDR2 ANQGSEA. Trimming shortened V by 4 bases and J by 7 bases, and 13 bases separated the two germline ends. The CDR3 consists of 13 residues. CDR3 DNA, as far as it was read: TGCAGCGTTGGCGGGGGCGGTAACGGGGAG. It yields the protein CSVGGGGNGE. The whole CDR3 sequence reads CSVGGGGNGELFF.

This clone was recorded many times. Read sequence stops 3 residues before the CDR3 end, and the germline J gene provides the missing end. V is TRBV7-8 and J is TRBJ2-5, with 7 nucleotides matching TRBD1. The CDR3 runs to 15 residues. Germline V gives CDR1 SGHVS, CDR2 FQNEAQ. Losses at the gene ends were 5 bases for V and 3 bases for J; bases not matched to a gene: 9. The covered CDR3 bases are TGTGCCAGCAGCCATTTCAGGGGGAAAAAAGAGACC. Translation gives CASSHFRGKKET. Given in full, the CDR3 is CASSHFRGKKETQYF.

This clone was seen many times. The read halts 3 residues ahead of the CDR3 end, with the missing end drawn from the germline J gene. The rearrangement uses TRBV5-1 and TRBJ2-2; D is unclear. Per the germline V gene, CDR1 is SGHRS and CDR2 is YFSETQ. V was cut by 0 bases and J by 6 bases, with 9 bases left in between. This CDR3 contains 14 residues. CDR3 DNA, as far as it was read: TGCGCCAGCAGCTTGGACGCTGGGCCCGGGGAG. It is translated as CASSLDAGPGE. The full CDR3 sequence reads CASSLDAGPGELFF. Full variable domain (remainder filled in from reference TRBV5-1 and TRBJ2-2): KAGVTQTPRYLIKTRGQQVTLSCSPISGHRSVSWYQQTPGQGLQFLFEYFSETQRNKGNFPGRFSGRQFSNSRSEMNVSTLELGDSALYLCASSLDAGPGELFFGEGSRLTVL.

This clone was seen repeatedly, ten times or more. The missing CDR3 end, 3 residues past where the read stops, is filled in from the germline J gene. J is TRBJ1-2 and V is TRBV19; a weak D match, TRBD1 (5 bases). The CDR3 is 12 residues long. Germline V gene data show CDR1 as LNHDA and CDR2 as SQIVND (reference sequence). V lost 3 bases and J lost 7, with 9 bases in between. The covered CDR3 bases are TGTGCCAGTAGTATGGGGGGAGTTGGC. Translating it yields CASSMGGVG. The full CDR3 protein reads CASSMGGVGYTF.

This clone was picked up many times. The read ends 3 residues before the CDR3 terminus; that terminus is restored from the germline J gene. This chain links TRBV18 with TRBJ2-7; 11 positions match TRBD1. CDR1 is KGHSH and CDR2 is LQKENI in the germline V gene. After removal of 3 bases from V and 3 bases from J, the junction contained 1 base not matched to a gene. The CDR3 has 14 amino acids. The DNA read from the CDR3 is TGTGCCAGCTCACCCGGGACAGGGGGCTACGAG. Translating gives CASSPGTGGYE. The full CDR3 protein reads CASSPGTGGYEQYF.

Concerning this clone: The read ends 3 residues shy of where the CDR3 ends; the end is completed using the germline J gene. The V gene is TRBV20-1, the J gene TRBJ2-1; D not certain. Germline lookup yields CDR1 DFQATT and CDR2 SNEGSKA (reference sequence). The V end lost 1 base, the J end lost 3 bases, and 7 bases lay between the germline ends. The CDR3 totals 13 residues. The covered CDR3 bases are TGCAGTGCTAGAGGCCTACGCTACAATGAG. Protein sequence: CSARGLRYNE. Given in full, the CDR3 is CSARGLRYNEQFF.

This clone was recorded many times. The observed sequence ends 3 residues before the CDR3 terminus, with the missing tail filled in from the germline J gene. The V gene is TRBV7-9, the J gene TRBJ2-7; TRBD2 aligns across 11 bases. The CDR3 is 14 residues long. Germline values: CDR1 SEHNR, CDR2 FQNEAQ (reference sequence). Trimming took 5 bases from V and 5 from J; bases not matched to a gene: 5. CDR3 loop: CASSGGLADHEQYF. The CDR3 bases that were read are TGTGCCAGCAGCGGGGGACTAGCGGATCACGAG.

This clone was recorded many times. The read stops 3 residues short of the end of the CDR3; the missing end is completed from the germline J gene. The V call is TRBV10-3, the J call TRBJ1-1, with TRBD1 matching over 9 bases. Germline V gene sequence: CDR1 ENHRY, CDR2 SYGVKD. The ends lost 3 bases at V and 3 bases at J; junction bases unmatched: 8. This CDR3 comprises 16 residues. Incomplete CDR3 DNA: TGTGCCATCAGTGAATTCTCACAGGGGGCGGACACTGAA. Protein: CAISEFSQGADTE. The full CDR3 reads CAISEFSQGADTEAFF.

This clone was seen at least ten times. The read stops 3 residues short of the end of the CDR3; the missing end is completed from the germline J gene. The genes are TRBV5-6 and TRBJ2-1, with TRBD1 identical over 7 bases. The CDR3 covers 15 residues. V gave up 4 bases and J gave up 7 bases; unmatched junction bases: 11. Germline values: CDR1 SGHDT, CDR2 YYEEEE. The DNA read from the CDR3 is TGTGCCAGCAGCCCGACCGGGACAGTTCGTAATGAG. Translating gives CASSPTGTVRNE. The full CDR3 is CASSPTGTVRNEQFF.